One and the same sample provided the 4 T cell receptor beta chains below, sequenced in a study of T cell clonotyping in hematopoietic cell transplantation. Here immunoSEQ multiplex PCR was the method, and the copy in TCRdb shows in-frame clones only, minus some. The table has more than 55,000 clones, about 94% seen once. Sequencing was performed on peripheral blood mononuclear cells. These receptors were taken from a man between 45 and 60 years old in good health. Some clones in this sample may be carry-over from other donors' samples.

The chain carries TRBV29-1 and TRBJ1-1; a weak D match, TRBD1 (6 bases). V lost 5 bases and J 0 bases, leaving 10 bases between the germline ends. CDR3 length equals 13 residues. Germline V CDR1 and CDR2: SQVTM, ANQGSEA. CDR3 region: CSVNRGVNTEAFF. The DNA of the CDR3 is TGCAGCGTTAATAGGGGGGTGAACACTGAAGCTTTCTTT.

The chain recombines TRBV4-3 with TRBJ2-1; no clear D. Trimming shortened V by 0 bases and J by 1 base, and 10 bases separated the two germline ends. The germline gives CDR1 LGHNA, CDR2 YSLEER. The CDR3 extends over 16 amino acids. CDR3 bases: TGCGCCAGCAGCCAAGAGGCGTTAGGGTCCTACAATGAGCAGTTCTTC. This sequence encodes CASSQEALGSYNEQFF.

The rearrangement links TRBV9 to TRBJ1-4; D is uncertain. CDR1 is SGDLS and CDR2 is YYNGEE in the germline V gene. The V gene lost 0 bases and the J gene lost 2 bases, with 11 bases spanning the gap. The CDR3 totals 16 residues. DNA for the CDR3: TGTGCCAGCAGCGTAGGAGGTGGGGAGACTAATGAAAAACTGTTTTTT. The encoded protein is CASSVGGGETNEKLFF.

The V call is TRBV5-6, the J call TRBJ1-4; D is ambiguous. This CDR3 contains 14 residues. Germline-derived CDR1 and CDR2 are SGHDT and YYEEEE. With 0 bases removed from V and 8 bases from J, the gap between germline ends came to 11 bases. CDR3 bases: TGTGCCAGCAGCTTGGGAGGTTTCGGCGAAAAACTGTTTTTT. It is translated as CASSLGGFGEKLFF.